Each of the 7 T cell receptor beta chains below was sequenced from the same sample in a study of OX40 agonist ivuxolimab in advanced cancers. The method was the immunoSEQ multiplex PCR assay. TCRdb carries this immuneACCESS record with in-frame sequences only. Its versions omit some clonotypes, under half of them owing to an unresolved V gene in the studies checked, with the rest unexplained. The sample table lists about 68,000 clones, around 85% of them with a count of one. About 0.68% of the sample comes from the top ten. Source: CD4+ or CD8+ T cells sorted from blood, taken in a trial of the OX40 agonist ivuxolimab. The origin of the receptors is an adult with an advanced solid tumor such as melanoma, head and neck, liver or kidney cancer.

This clone showed up just once. The rearrangement links TRBV4-3 to TRBJ2-6, with D tentatively TRBD2 (7 bases). V lost 0 bases and J 1 base, leaving 22 bases between the germline ends. Germline V lookup: CDR1 LGHNA, CDR2 YSLEER. CDR3 length: 21 amino acids. The CDR3 DNA is TGCGCCAGCAGCCAAGATCAAGGGGGGGGCCTTTTGAGGTCTGGGGCCAACGTCCTGACTTTC. Its protein is CASSQDQGGGLLRSGANVLTF.

The chain combines TRBV18 with TRBJ2-7; 9 bases agree with TRBD1. With 3 bases clipped from V and 5 bases from J, the junction kept 2 bases outside the gene matches. Germline V CDR1 and CDR2: KGHSH, LQKENI. CDR3 length: 13 amino acids. The CDR3 bases are TGTGCCAGCTCACCCGGGACAGGGCACGAGCAGTACTTC. The encoded protein is CASSPGTGHEQYF.

The J gene is TRBJ1-2, the V gene TRBV6-5; D unresolved. V lost 0 bases to trimming and J lost 4 bases, with 9 bases between them. From germline, CDR1 is MNHEY and CDR2 SVGAGI. The CDR3 consists of 14 residues. CDR3 residues: CASSYSEEGYGYTF. The CDR3 nucleotides read TGTGCCAGCAGTTACTCCGAGGAGGGCTATGGCTACACCTTC.

V gene TRBV2 combines with J gene TRBJ1-3; a possible D gene is TRBD1 (5 bases). The CDR3 covers 11 residues. V was shortened by 6 bases and J by 7 bases, with 7 bases between the two germline ends. Germline V gives CDR1 SNHLY, CDR2 FYNNEI. The CDR3 DNA reads as TGTGCCAGCAGGGGGGGGAACACCATATATTTT. This translates into CASRGGNTIYF.

V is TRBV29-1 and J is TRBJ1-1; D is perhaps TRBD1 (5 bases). The CDR3 contains 15 residues. The V end lost 4 bases, the J end lost 2 bases, and 17 bases lay between the germline ends. Germline CDR1 SQVTM, CDR2 ANQGSEA. CDR3 DNA: TGCAGCGTTGGGGGACGAGGAACAGCAAACACTGAAGCTTTCTTT. Its protein product is CSVGGRGTANTEAFF.

V gene TRBV7-2 combines with J gene TRBJ2-7; TRBD2 is a possible D gene (6 bases). The CDR3 covers 14 residues. The V end lost 3 bases, the J end lost 5 bases, and 14 bases lay between the germline ends. Looked up from germline, CDR1 is SGHTA and CDR2 is FQGNSA. The CDR3 spells CASSFYMEGNEQYF. The CDR3 DNA reads TGTGCCAGCAGCTTCTACATGGAGGGTAACGAGCAGTACTTC. Full variable domain (missing parts from reference TRBV7-2 and TRBJ2-7): GAGVSQSPSNKVTEKGKDVELRCDPISGHTALYWYRQSLGQGLEFLIYFQGNSAPDKSGLPSDRFSAERTGGSVSTLTIQRTQQEDSAVYLCASSFYMEGNEQYFGPGTRLTVT.

The sample holds one count of this clone. The chain links TRBV2 to TRBJ1-4; D may be TRBD1 (6 bases). CDR1 is SNHLY and CDR2 is FYNNEI in the germline V gene. Trimming cost V 2 bases and J 11 bases, with 12 bases left between them. This CDR3 region has 13 residues. The CDR3 DNA follows: TGTGCCAGCAGTGAATACAGGGCATCGAAACTGTTTTTT. Residues: CASSEYRASKLFF.